This entry lists 3 T cell receptor beta chains sequenced from one sample in a study of T-cell memory formation after mild COVID-19. TCRdb reanalysed the 5' RACE reads using MiXCR and keeps one entry per CDR3 protein. The sample shows just over 400,000 distinct CDR3 sequences, under 25% of them seen only once. Sequenced material: PBMCs or a T cell subset sorted from them (not recorded which). The receptor source for this set is an adult woman who had mild COVID-19 (a few samples of this study predate the infection). Cell type and time point are not known.

This clonotype has a handful of counts. The CDR3 sequence is CASKKASALGETQYF. The CDR3 DNA sequence: TGTGCCAGCAAGAAGGCTAGCGCCCTGGGAGAGACCCAGTACTTC. The rearrangement uses TRBV6-2 or TRBV6-3 and TRBJ2-5, with D possibly TRBD2 on 6 matching bases. Germline V gene data show CDR1 as MNHEY and CDR2 as SVGEGT. The CDR3 is made up of 15 amino acids. V shed 7 bases and J shed 4 bases, with 19 bases lying between them.

There are many counts of this clonotype. V gene TRBV7-9 combines with J gene TRBJ2-2; maybe TRBD1 (5 bases). CDR3 size: 15 residues. Germline CDR1 SEHNR, CDR2 FQNEAQ (reference sequence). Trimming shortened V by 5 bases and J by 4 bases, and 14 bases separated the two germline ends. The CDR3 DNA reads TGTGCCAGCAGCCTCGTCCAGGGTGGCACCGGGGAGCTGTTTTTT. As protein: CASSLVQGGTGELFF.

This clonotype was seen a handful of times. The V and J genes are TRBV6-5 and TRBJ2-1, with 10 positions matching TRBD2. The CDR3 is made up of 19 amino acids. Per germline, CDR1 MNHEY and CDR2 SVGAGI. V was clipped by 6 bases and J by 6 bases; unmatched bases: 20. The CDR3 DNA follows: TGTGCCAGCAGGCCCTCTAGCGGGGGTCCGCGGGGGGATGGCAATGAGCAGTTCTTC. Protein sequence: CASRPSSGGPRGDGNEQFF.